This T cell receptor beta chain was recovered during a study of beta chain features in type 1 diabetes. Every bit of the isolated RNA underwent reverse transcription, so sequencing read expressed TCRB transcripts. TCRdb's table, derived via immunoSEQ multiplex PCR, lists solely in-frame clones and lacks some. The table lists hundreds of thousands of clones, approximately 14% of them singletons. The TCR was taken from a middle-aged woman in good health. The sequenced material came from naive CD4+ T cells from blood.

The CDR3 reads CASSIGSRADTEAFF. CDR3 coding DNA: TGTGCCAGTAGTATCGGTTCCAGGGCGGACACTGAAGCTTTCTTT. The V and J genes are TRBV19 and TRBJ1-1; tentatively, D is TRBD1 (5 bases). Trimming pared 3 bases from V and 3 bases from J, leaving 14 bases between. This CDR3 is 15 amino acids long. Germline V gives CDR1 LNHDA, CDR2 SQIVND (reference sequence).